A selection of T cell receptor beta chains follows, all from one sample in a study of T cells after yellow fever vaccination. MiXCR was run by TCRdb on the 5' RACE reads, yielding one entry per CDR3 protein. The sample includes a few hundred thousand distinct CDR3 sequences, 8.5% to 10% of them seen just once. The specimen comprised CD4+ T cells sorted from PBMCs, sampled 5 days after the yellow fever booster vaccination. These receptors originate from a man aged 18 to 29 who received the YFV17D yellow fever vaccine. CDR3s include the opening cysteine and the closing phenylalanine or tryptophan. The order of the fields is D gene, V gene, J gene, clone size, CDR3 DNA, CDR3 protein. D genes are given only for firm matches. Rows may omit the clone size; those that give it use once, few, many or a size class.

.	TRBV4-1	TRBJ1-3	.	TGCGCCAGCAGCCAGACCACAGGGAACACCATATATTTT	CASSQTTGNTIYF
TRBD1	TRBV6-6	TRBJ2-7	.	TGTGCCAGCAGTTCGCCGGGACAGGGGACCGAGCAGTACTTC	CASSSPGQGTEQYF
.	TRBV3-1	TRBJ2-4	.	TGTGCCAGCAGCCAAGCCGGTTCCAGGGTAGACTTC	CASSQAGSRVDF
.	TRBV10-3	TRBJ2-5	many	TGTGCCATCAGGCTACAGGAGGCTGAGACCCAGTACTTC	CAIRLQEAETQYF
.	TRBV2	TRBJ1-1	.	TGTGCCAGCAGTGAGGGGGCACGGAACACTGAAGCTTTCTTT	CASSEGARNTEAFF
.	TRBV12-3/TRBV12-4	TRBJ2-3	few	TGTGCCAGCACCCGGGACTTGCTTACAGATACGCAGTATTTT	CASTRDLLTDTQYF
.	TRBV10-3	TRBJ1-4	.	TGTGCCATCAGTGAGTCGGAACAGTGGCAGATTAATGAAAAACTGTTTTTT	CAISESEQWQINEKLFF
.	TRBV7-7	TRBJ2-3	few	TGTGCTAGCAGCCCGACAGTTCTCACAGATACGCAGTATTTT	CASSPTVLTDTQYF
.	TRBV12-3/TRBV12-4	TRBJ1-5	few	TGTGCCAGCAGTTTGGGTTCTACGGTCTTTAATCAGCCCCAGCATTTT	CASSLGSTVFNQPQHF
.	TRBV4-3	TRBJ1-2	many	TGCGCCAGCAGCCCCCAGAGGGGAAATGGCTACACCTTC	CASSPQRGNGYTF
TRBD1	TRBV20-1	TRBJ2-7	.	TGCAGTGCGATAGCCGGGACAGGGCTTGGCGAGCAGTACTTC	CSAIAGTGLGEQYF
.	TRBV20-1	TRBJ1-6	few	TGCAGTGCTAGCCCGACGGGGGGCTCTTCACCCCTCCACTTT	CSASPTGGSSPLHF
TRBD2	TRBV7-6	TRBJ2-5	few	TGTGCCAGCAGCGTAAGCGGGGGGCGACCGGGAAGAGAGACCCAGTACTTC	CASSVSGGRPGRETQYF
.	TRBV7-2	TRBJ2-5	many	TGTGCCAGCAGCCCCCCTGGGGGAAGAGAGACCCAGTACTTC	CASSPPGGRETQYF
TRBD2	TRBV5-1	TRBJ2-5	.	TGCGCCAGCACCTGGGAGGGGGAGACCCAGTACTTC	CASTWEGETQYF
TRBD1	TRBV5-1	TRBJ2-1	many	TGCGCCAGCAGCTTGGGACTCGGGACAGTAGCCTACAATGAGCAGTTCTTC	CASSLGLGTVAYNEQFF
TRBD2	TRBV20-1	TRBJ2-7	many	TGCAGTGCTATTCGGGCGGGAGGCTACGAGCAGTACTTC	CSAIRAGGYEQYF
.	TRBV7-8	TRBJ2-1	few	TGTGCCAGCAGCCCACGAAGACTGCAAAGCTCCTACAATGAGCAGTTCTTC	CASSPRRLQSSYNEQFF
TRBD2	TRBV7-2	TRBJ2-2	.	TGTGCCGGGGGGGGAGTCGTCACCGGGGAGCTGTTTTTT	CAGGGVVTGELFF
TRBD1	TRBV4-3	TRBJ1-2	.	TGCGCCAGCAGCCAAGAGGGGGGCAGGGGGCATCACTATGGCTACACCTTC	CASSQEGGRGHHYGYTF
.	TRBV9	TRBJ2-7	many	TGTGCCAGCAGCGTTTCGACCCTGGGCTACGAGCAGTACTTC	CASSVSTLGYEQYF
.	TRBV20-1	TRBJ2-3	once	TGCAGTGCCATCGACAGAACAGATACGCAGTATTTT	CSAIDRTDTQYF
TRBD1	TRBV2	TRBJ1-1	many	TGTGCCAGCAGAGATCCCGGGGGACAGGGATCCACTGAAGCTTTCTTT	CASRDPGGQGSTEAFF
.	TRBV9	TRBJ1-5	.	TGTGCCAGCAGCCCGGGCGGAATCAATCAGCCCCAGCATTTT	CASSPGGINQPQHF
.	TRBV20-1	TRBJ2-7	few	TGCAGTGCTAGAACAACAGGCCCCTACGAGCAGTACTTC	CSARTTGPYEQYF
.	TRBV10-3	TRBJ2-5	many	TGTGCCATCAGTGAGGGATGGGAGACCCAGTACTTC	CAISEGWETQYF
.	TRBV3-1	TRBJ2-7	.	TGTGCCAGCAGCCCCCGGGCCTCCTACGAGCAGTACTTC	CASSPRASYEQYF